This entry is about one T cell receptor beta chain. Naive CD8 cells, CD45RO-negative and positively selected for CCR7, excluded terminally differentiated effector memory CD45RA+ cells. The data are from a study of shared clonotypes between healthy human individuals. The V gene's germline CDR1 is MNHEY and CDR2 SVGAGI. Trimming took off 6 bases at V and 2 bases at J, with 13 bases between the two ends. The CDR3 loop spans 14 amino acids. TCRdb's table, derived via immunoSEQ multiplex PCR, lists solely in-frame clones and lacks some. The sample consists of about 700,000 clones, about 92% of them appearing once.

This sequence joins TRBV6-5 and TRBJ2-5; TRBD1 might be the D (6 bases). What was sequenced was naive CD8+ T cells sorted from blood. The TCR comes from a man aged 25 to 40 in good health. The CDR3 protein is CASSFRDKQETQYF. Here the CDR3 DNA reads TGTGCCAGCAGCTTCCGGGACAAGCAAGAGACCCAGTACTTC.